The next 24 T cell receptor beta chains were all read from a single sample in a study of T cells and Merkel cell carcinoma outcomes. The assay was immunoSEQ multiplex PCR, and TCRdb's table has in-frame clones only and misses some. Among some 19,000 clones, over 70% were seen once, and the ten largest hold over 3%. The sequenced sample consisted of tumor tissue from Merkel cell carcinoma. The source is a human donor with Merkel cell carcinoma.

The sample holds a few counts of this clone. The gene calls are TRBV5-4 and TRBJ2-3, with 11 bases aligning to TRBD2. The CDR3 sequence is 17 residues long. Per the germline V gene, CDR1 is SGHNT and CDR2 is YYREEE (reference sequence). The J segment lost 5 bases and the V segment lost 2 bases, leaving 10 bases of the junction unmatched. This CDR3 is CASSLMTSGTHRDTQYF. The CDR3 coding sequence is TGTGCCAGCAGCTTAATGACTAGCGGGACCCACAGAGATACGCAGTATTTT.

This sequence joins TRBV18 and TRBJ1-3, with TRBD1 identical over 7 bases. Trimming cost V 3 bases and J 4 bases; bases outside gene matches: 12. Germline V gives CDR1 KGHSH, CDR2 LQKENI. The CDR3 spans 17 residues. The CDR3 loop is CASSPFPGQRTGNTIYF. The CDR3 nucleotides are TGTGCCAGCTCACCGTTTCCGGGACAGCGAACGGGAAACACCATATATTTT.

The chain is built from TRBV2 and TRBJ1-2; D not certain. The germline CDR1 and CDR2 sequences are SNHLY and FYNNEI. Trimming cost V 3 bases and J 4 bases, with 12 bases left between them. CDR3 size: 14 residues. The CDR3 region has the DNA TGTGCCAGCAGTGAGTCAAGAGATTTCTATGGCTACACCTTC. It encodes CASSESRDFYGYTF.

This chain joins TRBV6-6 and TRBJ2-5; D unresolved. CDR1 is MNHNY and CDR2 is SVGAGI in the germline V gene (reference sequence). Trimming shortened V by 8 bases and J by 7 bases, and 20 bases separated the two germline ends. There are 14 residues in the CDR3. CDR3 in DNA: TGTGCCAGCCAAACCCGCGGTTTAAGGGTGACCCAGTACTTC. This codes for CASQTRGLRVTQYF.

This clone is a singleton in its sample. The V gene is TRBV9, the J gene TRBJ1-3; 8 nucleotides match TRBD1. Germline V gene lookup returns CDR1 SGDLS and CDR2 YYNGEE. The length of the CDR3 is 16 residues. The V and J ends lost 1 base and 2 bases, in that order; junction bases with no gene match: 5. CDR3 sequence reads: CASSVYTGGAGNTIYF. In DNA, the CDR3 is TGTGCCAGCAGCGTATATACAGGGGGTGCTGGAAACACCATATATTTT.

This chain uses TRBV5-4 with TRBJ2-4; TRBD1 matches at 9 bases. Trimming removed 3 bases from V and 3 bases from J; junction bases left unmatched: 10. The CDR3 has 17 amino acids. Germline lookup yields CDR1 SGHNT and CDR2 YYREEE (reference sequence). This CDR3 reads CASSSPYRDRDKNIQYF. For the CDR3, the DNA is TGTGCCAGCAGCTCTCCCTACAGGGACAGGGACAAAAACATTCAGTACTTC.

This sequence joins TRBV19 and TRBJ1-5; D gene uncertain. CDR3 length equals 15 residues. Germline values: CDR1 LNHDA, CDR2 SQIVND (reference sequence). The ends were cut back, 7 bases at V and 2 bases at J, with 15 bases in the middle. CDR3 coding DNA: TGTGCCAGTACGGGAGGAAAGTTACGCAATCAGCCCCAGCATTTT. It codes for CASTGGKLRNQPQHF.

The CDR3 sequence: CASSLSWGRDGYTF. CDR3 DNA sequence: TGCGCCAGCAGCTTGAGTTGGGGGCGGGATGGCTACACCTTC. The chain uses TRBV5-1 and TRBJ1-2; D might be TRBD1 (6 bases). The V end lost 1 base, the J end lost 6 bases, and 13 bases lay between the germline ends. Per germline, CDR1 SGHRS and CDR2 YFSETQ. The CDR3 totals 14 residues.

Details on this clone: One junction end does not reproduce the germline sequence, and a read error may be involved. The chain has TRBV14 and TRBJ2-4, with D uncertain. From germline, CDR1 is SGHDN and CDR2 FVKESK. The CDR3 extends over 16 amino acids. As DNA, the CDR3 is TGTGCCAGCAGTCAAGATGAGATCGGCCGGAGAAACATTCAGTACTTC. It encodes CASSQDEIGRRNIQYF.

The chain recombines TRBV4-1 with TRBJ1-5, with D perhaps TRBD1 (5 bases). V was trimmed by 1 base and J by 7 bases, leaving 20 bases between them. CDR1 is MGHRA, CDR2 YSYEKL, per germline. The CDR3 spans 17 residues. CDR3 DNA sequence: TGCGCCAGCAGCCAAGGACCGGGACGTCCGGCAGGGCAGCCCCAGCATTTT. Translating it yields CASSQGPGRPAGQPQHF.

Written as DNA, the CDR3 is TGCAGCGTGATTAGCGGGGACTCCTACGAGCAGTACTTC. It translates to CSVISGDSYEQYF. The chain is built from TRBV29-1 and TRBJ2-7; 8 bases fit TRBD2. V trimming: 6 bases; J trimming: 0 bases; junction bases outside the gene matches: 4. The CDR3 has 13 amino acids. Germline CDR1 and CDR2: SQVTM and ANQGSEA.

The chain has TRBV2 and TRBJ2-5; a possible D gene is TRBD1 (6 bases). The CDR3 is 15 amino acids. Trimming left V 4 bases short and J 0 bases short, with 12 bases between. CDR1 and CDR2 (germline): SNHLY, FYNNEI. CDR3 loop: CASSGPGVDQETQYF. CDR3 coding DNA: TGTGCCAGCAGTGGGCCAGGGGTAGACCAAGAGACCCAGTACTTC.

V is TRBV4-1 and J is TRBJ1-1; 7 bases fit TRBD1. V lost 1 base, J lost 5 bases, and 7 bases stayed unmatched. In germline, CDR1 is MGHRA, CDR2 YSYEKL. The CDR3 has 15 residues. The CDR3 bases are TGCGCCAGCAGCCAAGGGGACAGAGCGGGGACTGAAGCTTTCTTT. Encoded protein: CASSQGDRAGTEAFF.

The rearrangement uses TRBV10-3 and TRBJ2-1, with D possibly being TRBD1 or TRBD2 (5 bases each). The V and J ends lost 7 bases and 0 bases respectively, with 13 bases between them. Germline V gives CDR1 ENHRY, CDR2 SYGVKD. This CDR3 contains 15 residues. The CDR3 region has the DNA TGTGCCATCACTGGGACGGCCAGCTCCTACAATGAGCAGTTCTTC. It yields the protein CAITGTASSYNEQFF.

In nucleotides, the CDR3 is TGCGCCAGCAGCCGACAACCGGGACAGGGGGCTGACTATGGCTACACCTTC. Its translation: CASSRQPGQGADYGYTF. The genes are TRBV5-1 and TRBJ1-2, with TRBD1 matching 12 bases. The germline gives CDR1 SGHRS, CDR2 YFSETQ. The trim removed 4 bases at V and 3 bases at J, leaving 10 bases unmatched. The CDR3 sequence is 17 residues long.

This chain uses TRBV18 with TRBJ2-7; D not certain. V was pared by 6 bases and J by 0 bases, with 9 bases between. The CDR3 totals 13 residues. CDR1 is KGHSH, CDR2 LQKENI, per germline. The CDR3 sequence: CASSPFTSYEQYF. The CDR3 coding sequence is TGTGCCAGCTCCCCTTTTACCTCCTACGAGCAGTACTTC.

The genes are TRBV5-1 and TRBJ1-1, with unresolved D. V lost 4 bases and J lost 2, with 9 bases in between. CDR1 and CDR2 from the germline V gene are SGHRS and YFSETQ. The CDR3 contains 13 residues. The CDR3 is CASSNTANTEAFF. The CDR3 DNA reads TGCGCCAGCAGCAACACAGCTAACACTGAAGCTTTCTTT.

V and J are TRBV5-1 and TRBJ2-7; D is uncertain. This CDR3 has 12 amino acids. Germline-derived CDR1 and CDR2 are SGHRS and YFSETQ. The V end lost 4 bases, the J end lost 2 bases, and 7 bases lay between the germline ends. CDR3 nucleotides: TGCGCCAGCAGCATGGTCCCCTACGAGCAGTACTTC. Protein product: CASSMVPYEQYF.

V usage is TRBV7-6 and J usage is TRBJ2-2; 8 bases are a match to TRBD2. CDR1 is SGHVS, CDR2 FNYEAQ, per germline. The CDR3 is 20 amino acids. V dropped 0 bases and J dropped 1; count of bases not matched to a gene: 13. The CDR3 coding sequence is TGTGCCAGCAGCTTAGCCTCCTGGACTAGCCCAACCGAGAACACCGGGGAGCTGTTTTTT. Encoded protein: CASSLASWTSPTENTGELFF.

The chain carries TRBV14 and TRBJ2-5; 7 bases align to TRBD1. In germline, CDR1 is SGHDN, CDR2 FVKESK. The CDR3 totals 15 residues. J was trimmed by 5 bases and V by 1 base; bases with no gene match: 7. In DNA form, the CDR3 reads TGTGCCAGCAGCCAAGGTTACAGGGGAGTGGAGACCCAGTACTTC. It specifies CASSQGYRGVETQYF. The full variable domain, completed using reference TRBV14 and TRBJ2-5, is EAGVTQFPSHSVIEKGQTVTLRCDPISGHDNLYWYRRVMGKEIKFLLHFVKESKQDESGMPNNRFLAERTGGTYSTLKVQPAELEDSGVYFCASSQGYRGVETQYFGPGTRLLVL.

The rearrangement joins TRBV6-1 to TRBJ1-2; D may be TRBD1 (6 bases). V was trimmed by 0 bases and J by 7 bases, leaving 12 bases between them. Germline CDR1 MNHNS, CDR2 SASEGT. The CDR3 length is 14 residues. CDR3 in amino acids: CASSEAPGASGYTF. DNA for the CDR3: TGTGCCAGCAGTGAAGCACCAGGGGCAAGTGGCTACACCTTC.

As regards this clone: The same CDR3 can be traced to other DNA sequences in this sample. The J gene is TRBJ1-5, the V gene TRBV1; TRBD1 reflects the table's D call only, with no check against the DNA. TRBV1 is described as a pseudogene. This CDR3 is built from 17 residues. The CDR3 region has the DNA TGCACCAGCAGCCAAGCACAAAGATCGACAGTGGCAGAGCCCCAGCATTTT. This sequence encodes CTSSQAQRSTVAEPQHF.

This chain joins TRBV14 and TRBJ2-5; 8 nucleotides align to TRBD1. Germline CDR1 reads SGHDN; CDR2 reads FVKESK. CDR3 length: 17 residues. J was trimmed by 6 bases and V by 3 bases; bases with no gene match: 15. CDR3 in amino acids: CASSHRTGTERGKTQYF. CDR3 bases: TGTGCCAGCAGCCACCGGACAGGGACGGAGAGGGGCAAGACCCAGTACTTC.

CDR3 coding DNA: TGTGCCAGCACCTCCACGGAGCGGGGGGGCGGCAAAAACATTCAGTACTTC. Its protein is CASTSTERGGGKNIQYF. The rearrangement joins TRBV7-9 to TRBJ2-4; 10 bases fit TRBD2. J was trimmed by 3 bases and V by 7 bases; bases with no gene match: 12. The CDR3 totals 17 residues. Per the germline V gene, CDR1 is SEHNR and CDR2 is FQNEAQ (reference sequence). The full variable domain, rest sourced from reference TRBV7-9 and TRBJ2-4, is DTGVSQNPRHKITKRGQNVTFRCDPISEHNRLYWYRQTLGQGPEFLTYFQNEAQLEKSRLLSDRFSAERPKGSFSTLEIQRTEQGDSAMYLCASTSTERGGGKNIQYFGAGTRLSVL.